Detailed here is one T cell receptor beta chain. Other DNA sequences in this sample translate to the same CDR3. The data were taken from a study of T cells in tuberculosis. TCR-alpha and TCR-beta chains were sequenced unpaired. Repertoires were generated with immunoSEQ multiplex PCR, while TCRdb's copy carries only in-frame clones and drops some. This repertoire shows about 58,000 clones, 70% to 90% found once; its top ten account for less than 25%. The junction had 0 bases not matched to a gene; V was cut back by 1 base and J by 10 bases. The CDR3 is 13 amino acids. Germline CDR1 reads SEHNR; CDR2 reads FQNEAQ (reference sequence). The study, taken as a whole, reports: The stringent gate may have excluded weak CD1B-GMM tetramer binders.

After thawing and overnight rest, PBMC were stained with GMM-loaded CD1B tetramer, viability dye and anti-CD3 for sorting. C32 glucose monomycolate from Rhodococcus equi was loaded onto the CD1B tetramers. CD14-expressing monocytes were removed from PBMC before cryopreservation and sorting. Each donor contributed some 96,000 sorted tetramer-negative cells. This clonotype was sampled from an adult woman with latent tuberculosis. What was sequenced was CD1b-GMM tetramer-negative cells sorted from PBMCs. This chain links TRBV7-9 with TRBJ1-4, with 10 bases fitting TRBD1. This CDR3 reads CASSLGDRGKLFF. The CDR3, as DNA: TGTGCCAGCAGCTTAGGGGACAGGGGAAAACTGTTTTTT.